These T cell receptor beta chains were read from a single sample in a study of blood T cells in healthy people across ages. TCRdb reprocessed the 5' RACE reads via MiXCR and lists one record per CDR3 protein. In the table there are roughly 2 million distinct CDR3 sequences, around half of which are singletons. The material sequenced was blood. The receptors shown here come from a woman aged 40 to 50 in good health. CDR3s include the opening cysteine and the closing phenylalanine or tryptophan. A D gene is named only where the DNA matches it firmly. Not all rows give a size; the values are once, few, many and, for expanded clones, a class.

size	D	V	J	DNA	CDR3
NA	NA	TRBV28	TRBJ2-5	TGTGCCAGCAGGGGACCATTCCTGCGACCTGGGGGGAAAGAGACCCAGTACTTC	CASRGPFLRPGGKETQYF
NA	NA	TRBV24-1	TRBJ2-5	TGTGCCACCAGTGACCCACCGCCACAAGAGACCCAGTACTTC	CATSDPPPQETQYF
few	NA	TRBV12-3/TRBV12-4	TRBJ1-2	TGTGCCAGCAGCTGGAGGGGGGCGGGTGGCTACACCTTC	CASSWRGAGGYTF
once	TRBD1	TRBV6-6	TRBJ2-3	TGTGCCAGCAGTTCCCGGGACAGGGCTAGCACAGATACGCAGTATTTT	CASSSRDRASTDTQYF
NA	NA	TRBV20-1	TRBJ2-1	TGCGGTGCTAGGCGGCAGGGGATAGGAAATGAGCAGTTCTTC	CGARRQGIGNEQFF
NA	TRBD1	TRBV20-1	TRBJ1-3	TGCAGTGCTCTACAGGGGACGGGAAACACCATATATTTT	CSALQGTGNTIYF
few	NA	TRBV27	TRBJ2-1	TGTGCCAGCAGTTATAGGGTTTCCTCCTACAATGAGCAGTTCTTC	CASSYRVSSYNEQFF
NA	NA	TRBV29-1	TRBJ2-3	TGCAGCGCCCCAGGCTGGATCAAGGGCACAGATACGCAGTATTTT	CSAPGWIKGTDTQYF
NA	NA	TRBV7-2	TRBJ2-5	TGTGCCAGCAGCACAGCAGGGTGGGAGACCCAGTACTTC	CASSTAGWETQYF
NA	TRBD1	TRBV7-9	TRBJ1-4	TGTGCCAGCAGCCCTAACTCCGGGACAGGGAAGGGAAAACTGTTTTTT	CASSPNSGTGKGKLFF
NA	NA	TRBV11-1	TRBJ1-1	TGTGCCAGCAGCATCGACAGGCTGAACACTGAAGCTTTCTTT	CASSIDRLNTEAFF
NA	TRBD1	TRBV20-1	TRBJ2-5	TGCAGTGCTAGCGGACAGGAGAATCAAGAGACCCAGTACTTC	CSASGQENQETQYF
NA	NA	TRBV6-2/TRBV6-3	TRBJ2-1	TGTGCCAGCAGTTACAGCTCGGGACGTGGGACCCCGCACAATGAGCAGTTCTTC	CASSYSSGRGTPHNEQFF
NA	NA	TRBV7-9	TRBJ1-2	TGTGCCAGCAGCCAGGGACCGGATGGCTACACCTTC	CASSQGPDGYTF
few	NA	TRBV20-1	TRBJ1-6	TGCAGTGCTAGAGCTGTGACAGAATCCTACAATTCACCCCTCCACTTT	CSARAVTESYNSPLHF
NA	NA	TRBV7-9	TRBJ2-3	TGTGCCAGCAGCCTCACGACAGGGAGGTGGGATACGCAGTATTTT	CASSLTTGRWDTQYF
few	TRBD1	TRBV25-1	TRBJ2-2	TGTGCCAGCAGTGAACAGGGGGCCAGGGTCGGGGAGCTGTTTTTT	CASSEQGARVGELFF
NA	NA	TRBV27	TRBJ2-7	TGTGCCAGCAGTACCCGGACAGCCTCCTACGAGCAGTACTTC	CASSTRTASYEQYF
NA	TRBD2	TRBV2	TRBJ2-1	TGTGCCAGCACCGACCCAACTAGCGGGGGCTACAATGAGCAGTTCTTC	CASTDPTSGGYNEQFF
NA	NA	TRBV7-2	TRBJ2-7	TGTGCCAGCAGTCCCGAGGGGACACATCCCTACGAGCAGTACTTC	CASSPEGTHPYEQYF
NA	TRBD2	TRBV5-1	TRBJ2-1	TGCGCCAGCAGCCCTACTAAACTAGCGGGGCCGGTGGATGAGCAGTTCTTC	CASSPTKLAGPVDEQFF
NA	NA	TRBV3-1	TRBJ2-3	TGTGCCAGCAGCCAAGATCTGAGTTTTTCCACAGATACGCAGTATTTT	CASSQDLSFSTDTQYF
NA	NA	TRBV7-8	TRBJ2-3	TGTGCCAGCAGCCCTACTATTACATCCGATACGCAGTATTTT	CASSPTITSDTQYF
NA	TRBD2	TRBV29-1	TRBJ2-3	TGTAGCGTTGGGAGGGCTAGCGAGGGGGATACGCAGTATTTT	CSVGRASEGDTQYF
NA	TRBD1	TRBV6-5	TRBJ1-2	TGTGCCAGCAATAGACAGGGGTACGGCTACACCTTC	CASNRQGYGYTF